This paragraph reports one TCR beta chain. Its antigen target is currently unknown. No quality values exist for individual bases; no much larger clone is one base distant. The data originate from a study of blood T cell repertoires in COVID-19 (TCRdb year 2020). Broadly, across the study: Collaborator samples came from the United States, Italy and Spain and covered acute and convalescent phases of COVID-19. The material from the prospective study consisted of cDNA or gDNA derived from T cells, B-cell-depleted T cells, or PBMCs. Deeply sampled blood TCRbeta repertoires from subjects exposed to, actively infected with, or recovered from COVID-19 were included in the dataset. The repertoires were released in a freely available public database meant as a resource for research on the immune response to SARS-CoV-2. The samples were drawn from two sources: the first 160 participants of the ongoing ImmuneRACE study, and 1,254 subjects contributed by 6 global collaborators. The sample metadata nearly always contained a de-identified subject ID, COVID-19 status, age in years and sex. Where available, HLA class I and class II types were obtained from metadata supplied by the sample provider rather than from assay-based typing.

Whole blood was collected in K2EDTA tubes by collaborating institutions according to the institutions' own protocols. Collaborator samples were shipped for TCRbeta analysis as frozen whole blood, isolated PBMCs, or DNA extracted from either sample type. The research as a whole found: The quantity of clinical and demographic metadata differed by source and by participant and was supplied without curation.

TCRbeta CDR3 regions were amplified from genomic DNA using the immunoSEQ Assay, a bias-controlled multiplex PCR. In the paper's pipeline: The number of nucleated cells in each sample was estimated from the amplification of reference gene primers within the assay. To quantify the absolute abundance of each unique TCRbeta CDR3 rearrangement, sequence reads were collapsed and filtered. For each sample, productive Simpson clonality was calculated by taking the square root of Simpson's diversity index across productive rearrangements. TCRdb re-hosts the immuneACCESS table, in-frame sequences only. Its copies lack some clones; in the studies checked, an unresolved V gene accounts for under half of them, and the cause for the rest is not known. D and trimming were read from the DNA, whereas the V and J calls and clone size are those reported in that table. The sample data list 200,000 to 250,000 clones, and 70% to 90% of these were observed just once. Just under 1% of the sample rests with the top ten.

This sequence originates from a man aged 40-49 years with acute or convalescent COVID-19. The specimen was peripheral blood.

Here the CDR3 is given as CASSERTGGVTEAFF. The DNA sequence follows: TGCGCCAGCAGCGAACGGACAGGGGGGGTGACTGAAGCTTTCTTT. The chain links TRBV5-1 with TRBJ1-1; 10 bases in the middle match TRBD1. From its cysteine to its phenylalanine, the CDR3 spans 15 amino acids. The entry retains the CDR3 DNA only, 45 bases that are in frame from base 1. V is pruned by 4 bases and J by 5 bases, leaving 8 bases of the junction without a gene match. According to the germline V gene, CDR1 reads SGHRS and CDR2 reads YFSETQ.